The present T cell receptor (beta chain) was sequenced within a study of beta chain features in type 1 diabetes. Every isolated RNA sample was fully reverse transcribed, so sequencing captured expressed TCRB transcripts. The data were produced by immunoSEQ multiplex PCR, yet TCRdb's version contains in-frame clones alone and is incomplete. The sample carries about 900,000 clones, 15% to 20% recorded once. This CDR3 spans 11 amino acids. Trimming shortened V by 8 bases and J by 4 bases, and 6 bases separated the two germline ends. Germline V gives CDR1 MNHNY, CDR2 SVGAGI (reference sequence). The sequence came from a woman aged 18-29 years in good health. The specimen was naive CD4+ T cells from blood. The chain uses TRBV6-6 and TRBJ2-1; no clear D. This chain's CDR3 is CASLAYNEQFF. The DNA of the CDR3 is TGTGCCAGCCTGGCGTACAATGAGCAGTTCTTC.